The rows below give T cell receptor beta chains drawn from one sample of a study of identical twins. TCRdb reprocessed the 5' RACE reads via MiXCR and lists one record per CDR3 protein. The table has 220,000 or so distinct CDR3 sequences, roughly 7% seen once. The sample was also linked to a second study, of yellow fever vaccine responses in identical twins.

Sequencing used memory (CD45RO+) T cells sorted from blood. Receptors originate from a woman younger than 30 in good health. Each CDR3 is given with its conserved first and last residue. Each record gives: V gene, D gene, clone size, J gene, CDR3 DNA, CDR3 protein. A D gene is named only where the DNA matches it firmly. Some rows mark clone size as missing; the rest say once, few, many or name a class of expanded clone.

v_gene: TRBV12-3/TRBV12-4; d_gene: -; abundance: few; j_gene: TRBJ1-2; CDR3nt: TGTGCCAGCAGACCGACAGGCGCCTATGGCTACACCTTC; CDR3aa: CASRPTGAYGYTF
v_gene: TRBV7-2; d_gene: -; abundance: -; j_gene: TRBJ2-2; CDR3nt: TGTGCCAGCAGCTTAGGCCTCGACACCGGGGAGCTGTTTTTT; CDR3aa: CASSLGLDTGELFF
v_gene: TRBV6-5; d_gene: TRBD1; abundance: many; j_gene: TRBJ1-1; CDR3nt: TGTGCCAGCACCCAAACAGGGGTTCGGATGAACACTGAAGCTTTCTTT; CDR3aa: CASTQTGVRMNTEAFF
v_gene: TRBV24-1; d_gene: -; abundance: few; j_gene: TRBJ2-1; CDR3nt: TGTGCCACCGCATTAAATGGCAATGAGCAGTTCTTC; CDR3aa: CATALNGNEQFF
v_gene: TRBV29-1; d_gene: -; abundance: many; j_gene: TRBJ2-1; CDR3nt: TGCAGCGTTGAGTTTGTGGTTGGCAATGAGCAGTTCTTC; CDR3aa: CSVEFVVGNEQFF
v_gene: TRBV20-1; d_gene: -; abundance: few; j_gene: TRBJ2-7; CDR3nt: TGCAGTGCGGGGGTAACAGGATACGAGCAGTACTTC; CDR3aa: CSAGVTGYEQYF
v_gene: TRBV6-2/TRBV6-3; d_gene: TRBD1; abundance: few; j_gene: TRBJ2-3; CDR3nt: TGTGCCAGCAGATCAGGGGGATTCGGAGATACGCAGTATTTT; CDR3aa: CASRSGGFGDTQYF
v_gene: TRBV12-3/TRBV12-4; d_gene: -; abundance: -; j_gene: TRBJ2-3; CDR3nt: TGTGCCAGCAGTTTGTCGTATCAGGGACCAGATACGCAGTATTTT; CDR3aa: CASSLSYQGPDTQYF
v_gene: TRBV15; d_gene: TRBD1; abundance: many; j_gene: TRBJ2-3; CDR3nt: TGTGCCACCAGCAGCAGAGACAGGGGGCGAACAGATACGCAGTATTTT; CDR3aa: CATSSRDRGRTDTQYF
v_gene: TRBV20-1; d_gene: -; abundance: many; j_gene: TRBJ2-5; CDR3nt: TGCAGTGCTGACGGGTTTGAGACCCAGTACTTC; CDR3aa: CSADGFETQYF
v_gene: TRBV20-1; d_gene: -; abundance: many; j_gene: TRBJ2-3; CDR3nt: TGCAGTGCTAGAGGTTGGGGGGAGATCGGCACAGATACGCAGTATTTT; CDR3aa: CSARGWGEIGTDTQYF
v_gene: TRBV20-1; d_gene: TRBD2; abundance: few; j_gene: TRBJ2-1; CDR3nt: TGCAGTGCTAGAGATGAGGGGTCTTGGACTAGCGGATACAATGAGCAGTTCTTC; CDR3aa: CSARDEGSWTSGYNEQFF